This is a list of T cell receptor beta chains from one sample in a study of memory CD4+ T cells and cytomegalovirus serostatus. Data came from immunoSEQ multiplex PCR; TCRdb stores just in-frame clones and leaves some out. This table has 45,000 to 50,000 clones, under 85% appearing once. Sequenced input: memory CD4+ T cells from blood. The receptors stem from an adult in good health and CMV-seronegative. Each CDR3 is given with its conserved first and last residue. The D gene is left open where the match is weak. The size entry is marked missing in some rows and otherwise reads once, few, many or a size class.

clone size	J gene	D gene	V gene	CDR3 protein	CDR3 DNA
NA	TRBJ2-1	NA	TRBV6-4	CASGTARTLDNEQFF	TGTGCCAGCGGGACGGCGAGAACTTTAGACAATGAGCAGTTCTTC
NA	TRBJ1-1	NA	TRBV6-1	CASSESGRVGAFF	TGTGCCAGCAGTGAATCAGGGCGCGTCGGAGCTTTCTTT
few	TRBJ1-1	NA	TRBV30	CAWIYPGRRFTEAFF	TGTGCCTGGATTTATCCGGGACGCCGATTCACTGAAGCTTTCTTT
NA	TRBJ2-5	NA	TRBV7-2	CASSHGVTGETQYF	TGTGCCAGCAGCCATGGGGTGACGGGAGAGACCCAGTACTTC
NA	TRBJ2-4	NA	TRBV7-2	CASSPKVTGTIQNIQYF	TGTGCCAGCAGCCCCAAGGTCACCGGTACCATCCAAAACATTCAGTACTTC
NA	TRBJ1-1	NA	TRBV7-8	CASRRPTAANTEAFF	TGTGCCAGCAGACGGCCGACAGCGGCGAACACTGAAGCTTTCTTT
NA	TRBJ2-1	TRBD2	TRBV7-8	CASSFKTSGGAKKFF	TGTGCCAGCAGCTTTAAGACTAGCGGGGGGGCAAAGAAGTTCTTC
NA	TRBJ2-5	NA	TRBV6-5	CASSYSVHQETQYF	TGTGCCAGCAGTTACTCGGTACATCAAGAGACCCAGTACTTC
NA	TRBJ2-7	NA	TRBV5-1	CASSLDTAGTSYEQYF	TGCGCCAGCAGCTTGGATACGGCGGGAACCTCCTACGAGCAGTACTTC
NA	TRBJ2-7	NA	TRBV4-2	CASSQDLQWGVSYEQYF	TGTGCCAGCAGCCAAGACCTCCAATGGGGGGTCTCCTACGAGCAGTACTTC
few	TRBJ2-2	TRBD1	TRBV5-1	CASSPRTGGTGELFF	TGCGCCAGCAGCCCGCGGACAGGGGGCACCGGGGAGCTGTTTTTT
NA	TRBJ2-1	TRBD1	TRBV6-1	CASSERGTGISYNEQFF	TGTGCCAGCAGTGAAAGGGGGACAGGGATTTCCTACAATGAGCAGTTCTTC
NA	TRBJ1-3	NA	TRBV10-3	CAIRASSGNTIYF	TGTGCCATCAGAGCAAGCTCTGGAAACACCATATATTTT
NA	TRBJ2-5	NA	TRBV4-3	CASSQDRYIETQYF	TGCGCCAGCAGCCAAGATCGATATATCGAGACCCAGTACTTC
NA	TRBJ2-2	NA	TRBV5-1	CASRPAEGGAFTGELFF	TGCGCCAGCAGACCCGCGGAGGGGGGCGCTTTTACCGGGGAGCTGTTTTTT
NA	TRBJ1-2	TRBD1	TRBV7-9	CASSRGQERGGYTF	TGTGCCAGCAGCCGGGGACAGGAAAGAGGTGGCTACACCTTC
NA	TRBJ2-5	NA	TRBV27	CASRLETQYF	TGTGCCAGCAGGTTGGAGACCCAGTACTTC
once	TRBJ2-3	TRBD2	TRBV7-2	CASSLVAGSTDTQYF	TGTGCCAGCAGCCTCGTAGCGGGGAGCACAGATACGCAGTATTTT
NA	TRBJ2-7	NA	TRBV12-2	CASRLRPGLTYEQYF	TGTGCAAGTCGCTTACGTCCAGGACTTACCTACGAGCAGTACTTC
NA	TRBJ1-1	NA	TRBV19	CASSMDGRTEAFF	TGTGCCAGTAGTATGGATGGTCGGACTGAAGCTTTCTTT
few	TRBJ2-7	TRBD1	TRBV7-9	CASSPWDRGTYEQYF	TGTGCCAGCAGCCCCTGGGACAGGGGAACCTACGAGCAGTACTTC
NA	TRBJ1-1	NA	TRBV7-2	CASSEPIKGTEAFF	TGTGCCAGCAGCGAACCGATAAAGGGGACTGAAGCTTTCTTT
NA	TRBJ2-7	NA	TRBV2	CASKRSGENEQYF	TGTGCCAGCAAACGAAGTGGGGAGAACGAGCAGTACTTC
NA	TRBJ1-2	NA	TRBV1	CTSSQSNDGYTF	TGCACCAGCAGCCAGTCAAACGATGGCTACACCTTC
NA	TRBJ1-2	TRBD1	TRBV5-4	CASSPQGVGGYTF	TGTGCCAGCAGCCCACAGGGGGTAGGGGGCTACACCTTC
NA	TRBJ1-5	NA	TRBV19	CASSTLSQGFSNQPQHF	TGTGCCAGTAGTACCCTCTCACAGGGTTTCAGCAATCAGCCCCAGCATTTT
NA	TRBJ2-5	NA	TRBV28	CASSKQQGVETQYF	TGTGCCAGCAGTAAACAACAGGGTGTAGAGACCCAGTACTTC
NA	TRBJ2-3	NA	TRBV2	CASSRSGRTDTQYF	TGTGCCAGCAGCCGTAGCGGAAGGACAGATACGCAGTATTTT
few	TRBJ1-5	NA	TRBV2	CASSASSSGYQPQHF	TGTGCCAGCAGCGCTAGCTCAAGCGGTTATCAGCCCCAGCATTTT
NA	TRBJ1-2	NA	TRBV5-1	CASSPQGSGYTF	TGCGCCAGCAGCCCACAGGGAAGTGGCTACACCTTC
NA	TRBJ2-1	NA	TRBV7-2	CASSFYRLNEQFF	TGTGCCAGCAGCTTTTATAGACTCAATGAGCAGTTCTTC